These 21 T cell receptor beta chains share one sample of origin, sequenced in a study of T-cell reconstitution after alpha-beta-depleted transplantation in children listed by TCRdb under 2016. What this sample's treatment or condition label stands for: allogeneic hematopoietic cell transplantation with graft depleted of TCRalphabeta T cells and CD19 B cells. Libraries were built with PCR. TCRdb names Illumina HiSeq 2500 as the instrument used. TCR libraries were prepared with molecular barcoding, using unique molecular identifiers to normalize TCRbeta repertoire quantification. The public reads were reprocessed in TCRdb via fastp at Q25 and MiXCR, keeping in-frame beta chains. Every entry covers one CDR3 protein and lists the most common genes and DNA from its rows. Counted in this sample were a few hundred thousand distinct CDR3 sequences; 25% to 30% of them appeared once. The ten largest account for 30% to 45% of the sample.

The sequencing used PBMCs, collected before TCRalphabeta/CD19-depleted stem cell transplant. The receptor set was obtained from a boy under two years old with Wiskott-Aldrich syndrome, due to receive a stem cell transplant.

The CDR3 protein is CASSPSWRVEPQHF. CDR3 bases: TGTGCCAGCAGCCCATCGTGGCGGGTTGAGCCCCAGCATTTT. The V gene is TRBV9, the J gene TRBJ1-5; D call uncertain. The V gene's germline CDR1 is SGDLS and CDR2 YYNGEE. This CDR3 has 14 residues. V was clipped by 4 bases and J by 8 bases, with 16 bases between them.

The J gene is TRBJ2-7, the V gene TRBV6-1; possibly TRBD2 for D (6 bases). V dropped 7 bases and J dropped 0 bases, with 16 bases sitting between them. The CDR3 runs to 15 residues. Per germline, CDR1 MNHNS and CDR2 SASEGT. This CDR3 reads CASTVGDWYSYEQYF. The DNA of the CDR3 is TGTGCCAGCACAGTGGGGGACTGGTACTCCTACGAGCAGTACTTC.

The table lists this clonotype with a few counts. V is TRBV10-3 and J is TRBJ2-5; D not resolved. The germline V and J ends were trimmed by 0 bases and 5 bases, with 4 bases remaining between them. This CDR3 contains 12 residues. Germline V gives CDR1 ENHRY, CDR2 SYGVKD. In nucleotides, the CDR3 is TGTGCCATCAGTGAGTCGTGGGAGACCCAGTACTTC. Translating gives CAISESWETQYF.

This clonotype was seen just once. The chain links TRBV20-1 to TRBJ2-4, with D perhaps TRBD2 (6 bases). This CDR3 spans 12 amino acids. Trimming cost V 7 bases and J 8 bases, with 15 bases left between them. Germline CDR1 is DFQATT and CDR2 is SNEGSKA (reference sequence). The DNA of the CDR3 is TGCAGTGTCCCACTAGCAGGGTACATTCAGTACTTC. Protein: CSVPLAGYIQYF.

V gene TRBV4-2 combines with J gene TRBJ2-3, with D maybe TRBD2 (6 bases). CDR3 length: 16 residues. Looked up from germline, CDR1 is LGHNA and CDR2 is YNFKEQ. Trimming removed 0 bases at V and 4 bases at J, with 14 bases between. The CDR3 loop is CASSQDRGTGADTQYF. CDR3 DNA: TGTGCCAGCAGCCAAGATCGCGGGACGGGAGCAGATACGCAGTATTTT.

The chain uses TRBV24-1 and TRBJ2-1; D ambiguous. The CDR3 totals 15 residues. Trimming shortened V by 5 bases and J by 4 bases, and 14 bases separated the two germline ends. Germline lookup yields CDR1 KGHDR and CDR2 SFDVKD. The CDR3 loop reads CATSGGPTRYNEQFF. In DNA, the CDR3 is TGTGCCACCAGTGGAGGCCCGACCAGGTACAATGAGCAGTTCTTC.

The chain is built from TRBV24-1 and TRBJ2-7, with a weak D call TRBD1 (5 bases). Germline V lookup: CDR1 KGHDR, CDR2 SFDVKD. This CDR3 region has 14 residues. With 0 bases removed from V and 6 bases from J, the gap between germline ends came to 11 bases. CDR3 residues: CATSDLGQTGEQYF. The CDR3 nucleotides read TGTGCCACCAGTGATTTGGGACAAACCGGCGAGCAGTACTTC.

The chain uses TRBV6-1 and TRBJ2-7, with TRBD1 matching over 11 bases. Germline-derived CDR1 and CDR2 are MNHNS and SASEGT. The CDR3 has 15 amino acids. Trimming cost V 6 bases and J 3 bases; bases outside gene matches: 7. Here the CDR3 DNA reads TGTGCCAGCAGAGACCGGACAGGGGGCAGCTACGAGCAGTACTTC. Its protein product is CASRDRTGGSYEQYF.

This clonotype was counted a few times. For the CDR3, the DNA is TGTGCCAGCAGCGTCCGACTAGCGGGAATCAATGAGCAGTTCTTC. Translated: CASSVRLAGINEQFF. The V gene is TRBV7-2, the J gene TRBJ2-1, with 11 bases identical to TRBD2. The ends lost 5 bases at V and 6 bases at J; junction bases unmatched: 6. The CDR3 has 15 residues. Per germline, CDR1 SGHTA and CDR2 FQGNSA.

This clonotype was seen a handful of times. As DNA, the CDR3 is TGCAGTGCTAGAGTAAAAGTAGAGCAGTACTTC. Translated: CSARVKVEQYF. This chain connects TRBV20-1 to TRBJ2-7; D uncertain. In germline, CDR1 is DFQATT, CDR2 SNEGSKA (reference sequence). Trimming removed 1 base at V and 7 bases at J, with 8 bases between. The CDR3 runs to 11 residues.

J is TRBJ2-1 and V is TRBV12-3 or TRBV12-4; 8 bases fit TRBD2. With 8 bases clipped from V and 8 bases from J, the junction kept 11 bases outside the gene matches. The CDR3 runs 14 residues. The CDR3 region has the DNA TGTGCCAGCTGCCGGACTAGCCGGGTGGATGAGCAGTTCTTC. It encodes CASCRTSRVDEQFF.

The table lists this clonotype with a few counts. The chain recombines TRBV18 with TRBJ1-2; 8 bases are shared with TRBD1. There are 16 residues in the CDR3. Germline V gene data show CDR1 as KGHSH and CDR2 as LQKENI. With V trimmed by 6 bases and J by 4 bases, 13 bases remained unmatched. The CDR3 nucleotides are TGTGCCAGCTCCCTTGGACAGGGAACAATCCTCTATGGCTACACCTTC. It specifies CASSLGQGTILYGYTF.

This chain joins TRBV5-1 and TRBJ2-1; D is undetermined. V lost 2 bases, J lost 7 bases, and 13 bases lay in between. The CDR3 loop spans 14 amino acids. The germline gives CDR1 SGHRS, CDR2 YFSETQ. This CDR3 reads CASSLAKLGNEQFF. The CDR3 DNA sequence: TGCGCCAGCAGCTTAGCGAAGCTGGGTAATGAGCAGTTCTTC.

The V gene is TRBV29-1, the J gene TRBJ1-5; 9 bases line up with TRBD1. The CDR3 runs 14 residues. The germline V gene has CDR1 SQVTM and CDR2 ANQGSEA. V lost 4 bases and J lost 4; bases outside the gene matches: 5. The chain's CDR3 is CSVGSGTGNQPQHF. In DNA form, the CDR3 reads TGCAGCGTTGGGTCTGGGACAGGGAATCAGCCCCAGCATTTT.

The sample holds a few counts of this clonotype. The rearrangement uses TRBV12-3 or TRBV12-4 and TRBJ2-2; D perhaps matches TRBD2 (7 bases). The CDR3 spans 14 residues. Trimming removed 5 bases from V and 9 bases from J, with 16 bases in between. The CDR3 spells CASSPSRGARELFF. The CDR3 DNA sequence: TGTGCCAGCAGTCCCTCTCGGGGGGCCCGGGAGCTGTTTTTT.

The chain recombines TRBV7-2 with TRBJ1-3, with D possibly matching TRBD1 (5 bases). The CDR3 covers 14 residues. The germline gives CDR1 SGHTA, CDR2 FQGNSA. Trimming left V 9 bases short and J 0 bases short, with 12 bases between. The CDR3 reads CASGTVASGNTIYF. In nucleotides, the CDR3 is TGTGCCAGTGGGACGGTAGCCTCTGGAAACACCATATATTTT.

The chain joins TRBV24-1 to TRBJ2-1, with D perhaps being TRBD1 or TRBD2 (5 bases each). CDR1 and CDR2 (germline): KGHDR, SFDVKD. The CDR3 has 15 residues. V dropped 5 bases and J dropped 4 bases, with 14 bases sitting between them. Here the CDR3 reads CATSATGTRYNEQFF. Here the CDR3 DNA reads TGTGCCACCAGTGCTACGGGGACCAGATACAATGAGCAGTTCTTC.

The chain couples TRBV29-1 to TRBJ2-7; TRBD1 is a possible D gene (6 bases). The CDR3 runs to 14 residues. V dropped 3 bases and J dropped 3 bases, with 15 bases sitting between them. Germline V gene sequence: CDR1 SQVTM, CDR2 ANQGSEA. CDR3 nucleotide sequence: TGCAGCGTTGAGGTACAGGGTGGGATCTACGAGCAGTACTTC. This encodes CSVEVQGGIYEQYF.

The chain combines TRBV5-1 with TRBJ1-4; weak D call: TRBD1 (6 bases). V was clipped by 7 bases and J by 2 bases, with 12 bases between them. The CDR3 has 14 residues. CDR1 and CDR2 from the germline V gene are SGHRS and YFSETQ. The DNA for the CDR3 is TGCGCCAGCTTGAGCGGACAGACTAATGAAAAACTGTTTTTT. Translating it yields CASLSGQTNEKLFF.

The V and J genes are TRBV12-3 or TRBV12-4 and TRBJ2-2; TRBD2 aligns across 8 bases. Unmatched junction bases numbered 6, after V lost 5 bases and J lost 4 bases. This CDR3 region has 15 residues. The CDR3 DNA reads TGTGCCAGCAGTCCGGGGGGGCTGGTCACCGGGGAGCTGTTTTTT. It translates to CASSPGGLVTGELFF.

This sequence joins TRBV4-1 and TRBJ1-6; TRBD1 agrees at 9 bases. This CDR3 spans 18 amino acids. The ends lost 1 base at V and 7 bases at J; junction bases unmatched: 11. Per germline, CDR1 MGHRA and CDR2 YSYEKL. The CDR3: CASSQGNLGQGMNSPLHF. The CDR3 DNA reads TGCGCCAGCAGCCAAGGGAATCTGGGACAGGGAATGAATTCACCCCTCCACTTT.